A single sample gave rise to the 23 T cell receptor beta chains below, sequenced in a study of identical twins. TCRdb passed the 5' RACE reads through MiXCR, listing each CDR3 protein once. Of around 690,000 distinct CDR3 sequences in the sample, 21% were seen once. This sample also belongs to another study, concerning T cells expressing NK-cell markers.

The sample consisted of PBMCs. Receptor source: a woman younger than 35 in good health.

The sample holds a few counts of this clonotype. This sequence joins TRBV5-1 and TRBJ2-1, with D uncertain. CDR3 length equals 16 residues. CDR1 is SGHRS, CDR2 YFSETQ, per germline. Trimming took 4 bases from V and 3 from J, leaving 17 bases between them. The CDR3 reads CASSPATNLFYNEQFF. Written as DNA, the CDR3 is TGCGCCAGCAGCCCCGCGACAAATCTATTCTACAATGAGCAGTTCTTC.

This clonotype was observed a few times. The chain joins TRBV4-3 to TRBJ1-4; TRBD1 is a possible D gene (5 bases). The length of the CDR3 is 16 residues. CDR1 LGHNA and CDR2 YSLEER come from the germline V gene. Trimming removed 0 bases at V and 7 bases at J, with 15 bases between. CDR3 sequence: CASSQDRGASGEKLFF. For the CDR3, the DNA is TGCGCCAGCAGCCAAGATCGCGGGGCGTCAGGTGAAAAACTGTTTTTT.

The CDR3 region is CASSSSLIEQFF. In nucleotides, the CDR3 is TGTGCCAGCAGCTCATCGTTAATTGAGCAGTTCTTC. The rearrangement uses TRBV5-5 and TRBJ2-1, with D uncertain. V gave up 3 bases and J gave up 9 bases, with 10 bases separating them. The CDR3 spans 12 residues. Germline CDR1 is SGHKS and CDR2 is YYEKEE (reference sequence).

This clonotype has more than one count but fewer than ten. V usage is TRBV18 and J usage is TRBJ2-7, with no clear D. V was cut by 3 bases and J by 4 bases, with 10 bases left in between. The germline gives CDR1 KGHSH, CDR2 LQKENI. The CDR3 sequence is 13 residues long. The CDR3 reads CASSPTTSYEQYF. CDR3 sequence (DNA): TGTGCCAGCTCACCGACGACCTCGTACGAGCAGTACTTC.

This clonotype was recorded many times. The CDR3 sequence is CSALSPVGFTDTQYF. DNA of the CDR3: TGCAGTGCCCTATCTCCCGTGGGATTCACAGATACGCAGTATTTT. V is TRBV20-1 and J is TRBJ2-3, with D unresolved. The germline V gene encodes CDR1 DFQATT and CDR2 SNEGSKA (reference sequence). The CDR3 has 15 residues. The ends were cut back, 6 bases at V and 2 bases at J, with 18 bases in the middle.

The rearrangement uses TRBV5-1 and TRBJ2-4; D gene ambiguous. The V and J ends lost 3 bases and 8 bases respectively, with 6 bases between them. Germline V gives CDR1 SGHRS, CDR2 YFSETQ. This CDR3 is 11 amino acids long. The CDR3 bases are TGCGCCAGCAGCTCCCAGGACATTCAGTACTTC. Translation gives CASSSQDIQYF.

The gene calls are TRBV29-1 and TRBJ2-3; no clear D. V was clipped by 4 bases and J by 1 base, with 12 bases between them. The V gene's germline CDR1 is SQVTM and CDR2 ANQGSEA. The CDR3 sequence is 14 residues long. The CDR3 sequence is CSVGLSARTDTQYF. The CDR3 DNA reads as TGCAGCGTTGGCCTCAGCGCCCGCACAGATACGCAGTATTTT.

This clonotype has a handful of counts. The CDR3 is CSARTPGGQETQYF. The CDR3 DNA reads TGCAGTGCTAGGACCCCCGGGGGCCAAGAGACCCAGTACTTC. The chain links TRBV20-1 to TRBJ2-5, with a tentative D call TRBD2 (6 bases). This CDR3 region has 14 residues. Germline-derived CDR1 and CDR2 are DFQATT and SNEGSKA (reference sequence). V dropped 3 bases and J dropped 1 base, with 12 bases sitting between them.

V usage is TRBV20-1 and J usage is TRBJ1-1; D gene unclear. CDR1 DFQATT and CDR2 SNEGSKA come from the germline V gene (reference sequence). The CDR3 sequence is 15 residues long. The germline V and J ends were trimmed by 4 bases and 1 base, with 16 bases remaining between them. CDR3 bases: TGCAGTGCTATGCTGGGCCCCGGTCGGAACACTGAAGCTTTCTTT. It is translated as CSAMLGPGRNTEAFF.

In its sample, this clonotype was seen many times. This rearrangement joins TRBV12-3 or TRBV12-4 to TRBJ2-1; TRBD2 matches 8 bases. V gave up 8 bases and J gave up 8 bases; unmatched junction bases: 8. The CDR3 has 13 residues. This CDR3 is CASGAGAKYEQFF. CDR3 DNA sequence: TGTGCCAGCGGAGCGGGAGCGAAATATGAGCAGTTCTTC.

This clonotype appeared many times. The chain carries TRBV4-1 and TRBJ2-7, with a weak D call TRBD1 (6 bases). V was pared by 0 bases and J by 0 bases, with 21 bases between. Germline assignment: CDR1 MGHRA and CDR2 YSYEKL. The CDR3 has 19 residues. CDR3 DNA: TGCGCCAGCAGCCAAGATCCCGGCAGGGGTACTCCTAGCTCCTACGAGCAGTACTTC. Amino acids: CASSQDPGRGTPSSYEQYF.

V usage is TRBV20-1 and J usage is TRBJ2-1; TRBD2 agrees at 11 bases. Trimming took 3 bases from V and 8 from J; bases not matched to a gene: 6. The CDR3 contains 14 residues. CDR1 and CDR2 from the germline V gene are DFQATT and SNEGSKA (reference sequence). The CDR3: CSARASGGKDEQFF. As DNA, the CDR3 is TGCAGTGCTAGGGCTAGCGGGGGGAAGGATGAGCAGTTCTTC.

This clonotype was counted many times. The chain has TRBV20-1 and TRBJ1-1, with D possibly matching TRBD1 (5 bases). CDR3 length: 12 residues. The germline V and J ends were trimmed by 6 bases and 1 base, with 9 bases remaining between them. CDR1 is DFQATT, CDR2 SNEGSKA, per germline (reference sequence). This CDR3 reads CSASGANTEAFF. CDR3 coding DNA: TGCAGTGCCTCCGGGGCGAACACTGAAGCTTTCTTT.

A few counts support this clonotype. The chain recombines TRBV5-5 with TRBJ1-1; perhaps TRBD1 as D (6 bases). V was trimmed by 3 bases and J by 5 bases, leaving 17 bases between them. The length of the CDR3 is 15 residues. CDR1 and CDR2 (germline): SGHKS, YYEKEE (reference sequence). CDR3 sequence reads: CASSYLRGAFTEAFF. CDR3 DNA: TGTGCCAGCAGCTACTTGAGGGGGGCTTTTACTGAAGCTTTCTTT.

This clonotype was seen a few times. This chain connects TRBV12-3 or TRBV12-4 to TRBJ1-1, with D possibly being TRBD1 (5 bases). With 7 bases removed from V and 3 bases from J, the gap between germline ends came to 24 bases. CDR3 size: 17 residues. The CDR3 here is CASNLGWVQVTDTEAFF. For the CDR3, the DNA is TGTGCCAGCAACCTGGGGTGGGTACAGGTTACCGACACTGAAGCTTTCTTT.

V gene TRBV6-1 combines with J gene TRBJ2-7; TRBD1 is a possible D gene (5 bases). Trimming cost V 5 bases and J 6 bases, with 17 bases left between them. CDR3 length: 14 amino acids. CDR1 MNHNS and CDR2 SASEGT come from the germline V gene. The CDR3 region is CASSRAGLGREQYF. CDR3 DNA sequence: TGTGCCAGCAGTCGGGCAGGGCTGGGGCGCGAGCAGTACTTC.

The V gene is TRBV5-1, the J gene TRBJ1-6; no firm D call. V gave up 0 bases and J gave up 5 bases, with 12 bases separating them. The germline gives CDR1 SGHRS, CDR2 YFSETQ. CDR3 size: 16 residues. The CDR3 sequence is CASSLGPGGNNSPLHF. The CDR3 bases are TGCGCCAGCAGCTTGGGCCCCGGCGGGAATAATTCACCCCTCCACTTT.

This clonotype showed up just a few times. The J gene is TRBJ2-3, the V gene TRBV12-3 or TRBV12-4, with a tentative D call TRBD2 (5 bases). Trimming left V 3 bases short and J 8 bases short, with 9 bases between. This CDR3 region has 12 residues. The DNA for the CDR3 is TGTGCCAGCAGTTTTGAAGAGGGTACGCAGTATTTT. It codes for CASSFEEGTQYF.

This clonotype turned up a few times. The chain combines TRBV6-5 with TRBJ1-1, with D perhaps TRBD1 (5 bases). V was trimmed by 9 bases and J by 10 bases, leaving 12 bases between them. The CDR3 covers 10 residues. Germline assignment: CDR1 MNHEY and CDR2 SVGAGI. CDR3 nucleotides: TGTGCCAGTGGGCTCGGGGCAGCTTTCTTT. Its translation is CASGLGAAFF.

The chain recombines TRBV4-3 with TRBJ2-5; D call uncertain. Germline CDR1 is LGHNA and CDR2 is YSLEER. The germline V and J ends were trimmed by 0 bases and 4 bases, with 6 bases remaining between them. CDR3 size: 13 residues. DNA for the CDR3: TGCGCCAGCAGCCAAGACACGGGAGAGACCCAGTACTTC. This encodes CASSQDTGETQYF.

This clonotype appeared a few times. This chain connects TRBV3-1 to TRBJ2-1; D possibly corresponds to TRBD2 (6 bases). The V end lost 0 bases, the J end lost 4 bases, and 13 bases lay between the germline ends. Per the germline V gene, CDR1 is LGHDT and CDR2 is YNNKEL (reference sequence). The CDR3 length is 16 residues. CDR3: CASSQDRLAAYNEQFF. The DNA for the CDR3 is TGTGCCAGCAGCCAAGATCGATTAGCGGCTTACAATGAGCAGTTCTTC.

The J gene is TRBJ2-7, the V gene TRBV20-1; 13 bases map to TRBD2. The CDR3 covers 16 residues. Germline values: CDR1 DFQATT, CDR2 SNEGSKA (reference sequence). V was clipped by 5 bases and J by 5 bases; unmatched bases: 12. CDR3 loop: CSAFGTSGARGDEQYF. The DNA for the CDR3 is TGCAGTGCTTTCGGGACTAGCGGGGCCAGAGGCGACGAGCAGTACTTC.

The CDR3 here is CAISEFTGDSEQYF. CDR3 bases: TGTGCCATCAGTGAGTTCACAGGGGATTCCGAGCAGTACTTC. This chain joins TRBV10-3 and TRBJ2-7; 7 bases match TRBD1. Germline CDR1 is ENHRY and CDR2 is SYGVKD. This CDR3 spans 14 amino acids. With 1 base clipped from V and 6 bases from J, the junction kept 6 bases outside the gene matches.